This T cell receptor beta chain was obtained from a study of T cells in Graves' hyperthyroidism and ophthalmopathy. Across the study: Initial diagnosis, before any treatment, was when peripheral blood was collected.

TCR beta CDR3 regions were amplified from RNA. First-round RT-PCR targeting the TCR CDR3 was performed with the HTBI primer set. TCRdb re-derived calls from the multiplex PCR reads in MiXCR, one entry per CDR3 protein. The sample records about 560,000 distinct CDR3 sequences, 16% being singletons. The table lists this clonotype with many counts. Trimming cost V 5 bases and J 12 bases, with 11 bases left between them. CDR1 MDHEN and CDR2 SYDVKM come from the germline V gene. The CDR3 extends over 11 amino acids. Those with hyperthyroidism were 18 to 65 years old, newly diagnosed, and ill for under 2 months.

This clonotype originated in a woman between 18 and 30 years old with Graves' hyperthyroidism. V gene TRBV28 combines with J gene TRBJ2-1; D is unresolved. Specimen: blood. The CDR3 is CASSPQFVQFF. As DNA, the CDR3 is TGTGCCAGCAGTCCACAGTTCGTGCAGTTCTTC.